This TCR beta chain was captured by sequencing in a study of cytomegalovirus exposure and HLA in healthy donors. About the study: The same platform was used for the 90 to 150 validation repertoires and the approximately 670 first-cohort repertoires, a later analysis reported.

About this clone itself: What it binds is not known.

General study findings and limits: A few of the chains that were CMV-associated were confirmed in vitro to be specific for CMV antigens. Cytomegalovirus-associated TCR beta chains were listed, numbering around 150. For cytomegalovirus status, the classifier reportedly gave diagnoses with high specificity and sensitivity.

Only in-frame clones appear in the TCRdb table, and some are missing; sequencing was by immunoSEQ multiplex PCR. Of tens of thousands of clones listed, 91% are singletons. Trimming took 4 bases from V and 5 from J; bases not matched to a gene: 5. Germline V gives CDR1 SGDLS, CDR2 YYNGEE. This CDR3 has 13 residues. V is TRBV9 and J is TRBJ2-5, with 7 bases identical to TRBD2. Input material: PBMCs. This TCR came from a man aged 18-30 years in good health and CMV-seronegative. CDR3 loop: CASSSFGGETQYF. The CDR3 bases are TGTGCCAGCAGCTCTTTCGGGGGGGAGACCCAGTACTTC. The variable domain in full, completed from reference TRBV9 and TRBJ2-5, reads DSGVTQTPKHLITATGQRVTLRCSPRSGDLSVYWYQQSLDQGLQFLIQYYNGEERAKGNILERFSAQQFPDLHSELNLSSLELGDSALYFCASSSFGGETQYFGPGTRLLVL.